The T cell receptor beta chain described here comes from a study of blood T cell repertoires in COVID-19. CDR3 size: 15 residues. The V gene lost 5 bases and the J gene lost 0 bases, with 11 bases spanning the gap. The germline CDR1 and CDR2 sequences are SGHVS and FQNEAQ. The data were produced by immunoSEQ multiplex PCR, yet TCRdb's version contains in-frame clones alone and is incomplete. The table has roughly 250,000 clones, 70% to 80% seen once; the top ten hold approximately 3.2%. The rearrangement joins TRBV7-8 to TRBJ1-3, with D hard to call. The sample was peripheral blood. The clonotype comes from a woman aged 80 or over with acute or convalescent COVID-19. Here the CDR3 DNA reads TGTGCCAGCAGCCCAAGACTGATCTCTGGAAACACCATATATTTT. Encoded protein: CASSPRLISGNTIYF.